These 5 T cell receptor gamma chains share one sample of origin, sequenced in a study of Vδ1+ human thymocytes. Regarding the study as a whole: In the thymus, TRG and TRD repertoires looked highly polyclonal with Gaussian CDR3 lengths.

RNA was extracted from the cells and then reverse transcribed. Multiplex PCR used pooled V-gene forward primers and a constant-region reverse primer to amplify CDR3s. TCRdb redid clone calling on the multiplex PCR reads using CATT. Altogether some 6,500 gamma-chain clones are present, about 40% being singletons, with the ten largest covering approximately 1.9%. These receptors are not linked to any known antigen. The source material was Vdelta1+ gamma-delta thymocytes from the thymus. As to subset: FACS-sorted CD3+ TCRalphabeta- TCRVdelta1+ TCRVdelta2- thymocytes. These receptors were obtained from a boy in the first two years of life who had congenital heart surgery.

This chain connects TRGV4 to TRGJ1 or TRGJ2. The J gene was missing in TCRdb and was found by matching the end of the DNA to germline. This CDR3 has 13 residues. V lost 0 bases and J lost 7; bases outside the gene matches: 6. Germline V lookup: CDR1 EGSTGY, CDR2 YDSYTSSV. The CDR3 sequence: CATWDGQKYKKLF. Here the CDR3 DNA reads TGTGCCACCTGGGATGGGCAGAAATATAAGAAACTCTTT.

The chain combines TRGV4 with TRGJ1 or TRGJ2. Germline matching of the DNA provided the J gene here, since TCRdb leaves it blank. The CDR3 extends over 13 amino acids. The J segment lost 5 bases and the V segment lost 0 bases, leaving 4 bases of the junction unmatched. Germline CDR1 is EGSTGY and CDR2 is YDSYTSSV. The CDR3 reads CATWDGGHYKKLF. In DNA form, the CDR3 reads TGTGCCACCTGGGATGGGGGTCATTATAAGAAACTCTTT.

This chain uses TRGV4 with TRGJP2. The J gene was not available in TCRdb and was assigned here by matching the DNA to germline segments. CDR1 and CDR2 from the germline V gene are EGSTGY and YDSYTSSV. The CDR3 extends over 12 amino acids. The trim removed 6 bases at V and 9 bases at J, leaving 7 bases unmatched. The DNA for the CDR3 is TGTGCCACCTGGTTACCCCATTGGATCAAGACGTTT. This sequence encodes CATWLPHWIKTF.

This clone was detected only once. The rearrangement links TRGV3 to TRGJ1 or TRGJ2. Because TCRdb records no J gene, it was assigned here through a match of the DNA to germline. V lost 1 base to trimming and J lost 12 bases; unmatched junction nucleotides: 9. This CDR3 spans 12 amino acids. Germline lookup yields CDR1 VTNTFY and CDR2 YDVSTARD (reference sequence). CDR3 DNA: TGTGCCACCTGGGACAGCCCGGACGGGAAACTCTTT. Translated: CATWDSPDGKLF.

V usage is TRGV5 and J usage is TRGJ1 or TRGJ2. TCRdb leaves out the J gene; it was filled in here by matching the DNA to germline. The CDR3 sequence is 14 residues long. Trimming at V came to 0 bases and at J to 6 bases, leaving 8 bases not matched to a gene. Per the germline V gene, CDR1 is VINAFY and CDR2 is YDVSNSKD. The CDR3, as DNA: TGTGCCACCTGGGACAGGCAGGGGAGTTATAAGAAACTCTTT. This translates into CATWDRQGSYKKLF.